The 10 T cell receptor beta chains below all came from one sample that was sequenced in a study of blood T cell repertoires in COVID-19. Clones were read by immunoSEQ multiplex PCR, and TCRdb kept only the in-frame ones, dropping some. This repertoire shows nearly 95,000 clones, about nine tenths found once; its top ten account for roughly 4.5%. Sequenced material: peripheral blood. All receptors come from a woman aged 80 or over with acute or convalescent COVID-19.

V is TRBV5-6 and J is TRBJ2-7, with D perhaps matching TRBD1 (6 bases). The V and J ends lost 0 bases and 5 bases respectively, with 15 bases between them. This CDR3 spans 15 amino acids. Germline assignment: CDR1 SGHDT and CDR2 YYEEEE. In nucleotides, the CDR3 is TGTGCCAGCAGCTTGGGGGGGCAGGGAAGCCACGAGCAGTACTTC. Protein product: CASSLGGQGSHEQYF.

V usage is TRBV29-1 and J usage is TRBJ2-2; 8 bases match TRBD2. Germline V CDR1 and CDR2: SQVTM, ANQGSEA. The CDR3 totals 14 residues. The trim removed 6 bases at V and 3 bases at J, leaving 6 bases unmatched. CDR3 sequence (DNA): TGCAGCGTAAAAGCGACTAGCGACACCGGGGAGCTGTTTTTT. Protein sequence: CSVKATSDTGELFF.

Comment on this clone: In this CDR3 the conserved last residue, phenylalanine or tryptophan, is missing, so a read error is likely. The J gene is TRBJ1-2, the V gene TRBV7-8; possibly TRBD1 for D (6 bases). Trimming pared 3 bases from V and 2 bases from J, leaving 13 bases between. CDR3 size: 15 residues. Germline V CDR1 and CDR2: SGHVS, FQNEAQ. The DNA for the CDR3 is TGTGCCAGCAGCTTTCAGGGGATACAGAACTATGGCTACACCCTC. It encodes CASSFQGIQNYGYTL.

V and J are TRBV27 and TRBJ1-6, with 9 bases matching TRBD1. CDR1 MNHEY and CDR2 SMNVEV come from the germline V gene (reference sequence). There are 13 residues in the CDR3. The trim removed 10 bases at V and 8 bases at J, leaving 6 bases unmatched. CDR3 region: CATGQGRDSPLHF. The CDR3 nucleotides are TGTGCCACCGGACAGGGGAGGGATTCACCCCTCCACTTT.

This rearrangement joins TRBV6-5 to TRBJ1-6; 8 nucleotides match TRBD1. The J segment lost 6 bases and the V segment lost 6 bases, leaving 7 bases of the junction unmatched. CDR3 length: 15 amino acids. From germline, CDR1 is MNHEY and CDR2 SVGAGI. The CDR3: CASRKDRGVNSPLHF. The CDR3 DNA follows: TGTGCCAGCAGGAAAGACAGGGGCGTTAATTCACCCCTCCACTTT.

This chain connects TRBV5-1 to TRBJ2-5; 7 nucleotides align to TRBD1. Germline V gives CDR1 SGHRS, CDR2 YFSETQ. V shed 4 bases and J 2 bases; nucleotides not matched to a gene: 8. The CDR3 is 15 residues long. CDR3 DNA sequence: TGCGCCAGCAGCAAGGATGGGACAGCTCAAGAGACCCAGTACTTC. Translation gives CASSKDGTAQETQYF.

The chain has TRBV5-5 and TRBJ2-5; 8 nucleotides line up with TRBD1. The ends lost 5 bases at V and 7 bases at J; junction bases unmatched: 13. The CDR3 contains 15 residues. Germline-derived CDR1 and CDR2 are SGHKS and YYEKEE (reference sequence). CDR3 sequence: CASSRQGSTRVTQYF. DNA for the CDR3: TGTGCCAGCAGTCGACAGGGGAGCACAAGAGTGACCCAGTACTTC. The full variable domain, with the rest looked up from reference TRBV5-5 and TRBJ2-5, is DAGVTQSPTHLIKTRGQQVTLRCSPISGHKSVSWYQQVLGQGPQFIFQYYEKEERGRGNFPDRFSARQFPNYSSELNVNALLLGDSALYLCASSRQGSTRVTQYFGPGTRLLVL.

This rearrangement joins TRBV19 to TRBJ1-1; D uncertain. Trimming shortened V by 2 bases and J by 3 bases, and 7 bases separated the two germline ends. The CDR3 length is 13 residues. Germline lookup yields CDR1 LNHDA and CDR2 SQIVND (reference sequence). The CDR3 sequence: CASSIRGDTEAFF. The CDR3 nucleotides are TGTGCCAGTAGTATACGGGGTGACACTGAAGCTTTCTTT. Variable domain in full (rest from reference TRBV19 and TRBJ1-1): DGGITQSPKYLFRKEGQNVTLSCEQNLNHDAMYWYRQDPGQGLRLIYYSQIVNDFQKGDIAEGYSVSREKKESFPLTVTSAQKNPTAFYLCASSIRGDTEAFFGQGTRLTVV.

The chain uses TRBV3-1 (or the pseudogene TRBV3-2) and TRBJ2-1; 8 nucleotides line up with TRBD2. CDR1 is LGHDT and CDR2 is YNNKEL in the germline V gene (reference sequence). CDR3 length: 15 residues. With V trimmed by 5 bases and J by 8 bases, 11 bases remained unmatched. The CDR3 protein is CASSFTGTSVDEQFF. The CDR3 DNA reads as TGTGCCAGCAGCTTCACCGGGACTAGTGTCGATGAGCAGTTCTTC.

The chain links TRBV10-3 to TRBJ1-1; the D gene is possibly TRBD1 (6 bases). Germline V lookup: CDR1 ENHRY, CDR2 SYGVKD. The V end was cut by 5 bases, the J end by 3 bases, with 13 bases between. CDR3 length: 14 residues. CDR3 residues: CAISNQQGDTEAFF. DNA for the CDR3: TGTGCCATCAGTAATCAACAGGGAGACACTGAAGCTTTCTTT.